One T cell receptor beta chain is described in this entry. The antigen is undetermined. The sample comes from a study of CD8 T cells in Susac syndrome. General observations from the study: The relatively small number of individuals in the TCR sequencing and HLA analysis was acknowledged by the study.

CDR1 is SGHTA, CDR2 FQGNSA, per germline. CDR3 length: 14 residues. V gave up 3 bases and J gave up 6 bases; unmatched junction bases: 3. Random hexamers were used to reverse transcribe about 0.45 to 1 ug of RNA. Across 54 Vbeta and 13 Jbeta, TCR beta CDR3 was amplified with immunoSEQ multiplex PCR. Via MiXCR, TCRdb re-called the immunoSEQ multiplex PCR reads, giving one row per CDR3 protein. The sample carries more than 95,000 distinct CDR3 sequences, around 94% recorded once. The source is a human donor in good health. Sequences were obtained from CD4+ T cells from PBMCs. The chain carries TRBV7-2 and TRBJ1-3; TRBD1 agrees at 9 bases. CDR3 sequence: CASSLGQGLNTIYF. In nucleotides, the CDR3 is TGTGCCAGCAGCTTGGGACAGGGCCTAAACACCATATATTTT. Filled out from reference TRBV7-2 and TRBJ1-3, the complete variable domain reads GAGVSQSPSNKVTEKGKDVELRCDPISGHTALYWYRQSLGQGLEFLIYFQGNSAPDKSGLPSDRFSAERTGGSVSTLTIQRTQQEDSAVYLCASSLGQGLNTIYFGEGSWLTVV.